This T cell receptor beta chain was found in a study of cytomegalovirus exposure and HLA in healthy donors. Researchers ran the PCR with 60 Vbeta and 13 Jbeta primers. The protocol was immunoSEQ multiplex PCR, while the TCRdb copy is restricted to in-frame clones and leaves out a portion. The sample yields fewer than 130,000 clones, around 80% seen once. The CDR3 spans 15 residues. Germline V lookup: CDR1 SGHRS, CDR2 YFSETQ. V was trimmed by 4 bases and J by 7 bases, leaving 20 bases between them. This clonotype was sampled from a young man in good health and CMV-seropositive. The chain links TRBV5-1 to TRBJ1-1; perhaps TRBD1 as D (6 bases). The sequenced sample was PBMCs. This CDR3 reads CASSPQTVWDNEAFF. In DNA, the CDR3 is TGCGCCAGCAGCCCGCAAACCGTATGGGACAATGAAGCTTTCTTT. Based on the CDR3 plus reference TRBV5-1 and TRBJ1-1, the full variable domain is KAGVTQTPRYLIKTRGQQVTLSCSPISGHRSVSWYQQTPGQGLQFLFEYFSETQRNKGNFPGRFSGRQFSNSRSEMNVSTLELGDSALYLCASSPQTVWDNEAFFGQGTRLTVV.